The clone carrying this T cell receptor (beta chain) was observed a single time. Seattle's cohort entered during active infection and was followed longitudinally. The germline V gene encodes CDR1 LNHNV and CDR2 YYDKDF (reference sequence). The ends were cut back, 8 bases at V and 0 bases at J, with 9 bases in the middle. The CDR3 is 13 amino acids. In the authors' workflow: Reference gene primers were amplified, and this amplification served to estimate nucleated cell counts. Sequencing was performed with immunoSEQ multiplex PCR; in TCRdb, only in-frame clones are kept and a portion is missing. The V and J calls and clone size were taken over from that table, and D and trimming were inferred from the DNA. Of some 190,000 clones in the sample, around 80% were seen once. This entry is derived from a study of blood T cell repertoires in COVID-19. Study at large: Italy, Spain and the United States were the sources of the convalescent and acute COVID-19 samples.

This receptor was identified in a woman between 55 and 75 years old with COVID-19, enrolled during active disease. The chain carries TRBV15 and TRBJ2-3, with D possibly TRBD2 on 6 matching bases. The sequenced sample was peripheral blood. CDR3 region: CATEGLSTDTQYF. The CDR3 DNA follows: TGTGCCACCGAGGGACTTAGCACAGATACGCAGTATTTT. The full variable domain, rest sourced from reference TRBV15 and TRBJ2-3, is DAMVIQNPRYQVTQFGKPVTLSCSQTLNHNVMYWYQQKSSQAPKLLFHYYDKDFNNEADTPDNFQSRRPNTSFCFLDIRSPGLGDTAMYLCATEGLSTDTQYFGPGTRLTVL.